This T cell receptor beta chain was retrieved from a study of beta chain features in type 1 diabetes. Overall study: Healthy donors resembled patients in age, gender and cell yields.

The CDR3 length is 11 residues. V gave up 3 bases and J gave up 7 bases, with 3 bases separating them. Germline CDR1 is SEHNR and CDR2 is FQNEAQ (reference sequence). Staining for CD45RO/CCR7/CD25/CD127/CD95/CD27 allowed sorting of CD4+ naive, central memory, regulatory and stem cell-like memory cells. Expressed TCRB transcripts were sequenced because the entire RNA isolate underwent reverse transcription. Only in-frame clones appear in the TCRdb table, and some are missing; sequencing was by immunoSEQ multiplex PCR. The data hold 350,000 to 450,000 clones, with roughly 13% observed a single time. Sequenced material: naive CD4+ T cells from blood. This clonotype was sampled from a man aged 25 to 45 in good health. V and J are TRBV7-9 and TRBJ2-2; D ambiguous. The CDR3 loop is CASSLIGELFF. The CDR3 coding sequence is TGTGCCAGCAGCTTGATCGGGGAGCTGTTTTTT.